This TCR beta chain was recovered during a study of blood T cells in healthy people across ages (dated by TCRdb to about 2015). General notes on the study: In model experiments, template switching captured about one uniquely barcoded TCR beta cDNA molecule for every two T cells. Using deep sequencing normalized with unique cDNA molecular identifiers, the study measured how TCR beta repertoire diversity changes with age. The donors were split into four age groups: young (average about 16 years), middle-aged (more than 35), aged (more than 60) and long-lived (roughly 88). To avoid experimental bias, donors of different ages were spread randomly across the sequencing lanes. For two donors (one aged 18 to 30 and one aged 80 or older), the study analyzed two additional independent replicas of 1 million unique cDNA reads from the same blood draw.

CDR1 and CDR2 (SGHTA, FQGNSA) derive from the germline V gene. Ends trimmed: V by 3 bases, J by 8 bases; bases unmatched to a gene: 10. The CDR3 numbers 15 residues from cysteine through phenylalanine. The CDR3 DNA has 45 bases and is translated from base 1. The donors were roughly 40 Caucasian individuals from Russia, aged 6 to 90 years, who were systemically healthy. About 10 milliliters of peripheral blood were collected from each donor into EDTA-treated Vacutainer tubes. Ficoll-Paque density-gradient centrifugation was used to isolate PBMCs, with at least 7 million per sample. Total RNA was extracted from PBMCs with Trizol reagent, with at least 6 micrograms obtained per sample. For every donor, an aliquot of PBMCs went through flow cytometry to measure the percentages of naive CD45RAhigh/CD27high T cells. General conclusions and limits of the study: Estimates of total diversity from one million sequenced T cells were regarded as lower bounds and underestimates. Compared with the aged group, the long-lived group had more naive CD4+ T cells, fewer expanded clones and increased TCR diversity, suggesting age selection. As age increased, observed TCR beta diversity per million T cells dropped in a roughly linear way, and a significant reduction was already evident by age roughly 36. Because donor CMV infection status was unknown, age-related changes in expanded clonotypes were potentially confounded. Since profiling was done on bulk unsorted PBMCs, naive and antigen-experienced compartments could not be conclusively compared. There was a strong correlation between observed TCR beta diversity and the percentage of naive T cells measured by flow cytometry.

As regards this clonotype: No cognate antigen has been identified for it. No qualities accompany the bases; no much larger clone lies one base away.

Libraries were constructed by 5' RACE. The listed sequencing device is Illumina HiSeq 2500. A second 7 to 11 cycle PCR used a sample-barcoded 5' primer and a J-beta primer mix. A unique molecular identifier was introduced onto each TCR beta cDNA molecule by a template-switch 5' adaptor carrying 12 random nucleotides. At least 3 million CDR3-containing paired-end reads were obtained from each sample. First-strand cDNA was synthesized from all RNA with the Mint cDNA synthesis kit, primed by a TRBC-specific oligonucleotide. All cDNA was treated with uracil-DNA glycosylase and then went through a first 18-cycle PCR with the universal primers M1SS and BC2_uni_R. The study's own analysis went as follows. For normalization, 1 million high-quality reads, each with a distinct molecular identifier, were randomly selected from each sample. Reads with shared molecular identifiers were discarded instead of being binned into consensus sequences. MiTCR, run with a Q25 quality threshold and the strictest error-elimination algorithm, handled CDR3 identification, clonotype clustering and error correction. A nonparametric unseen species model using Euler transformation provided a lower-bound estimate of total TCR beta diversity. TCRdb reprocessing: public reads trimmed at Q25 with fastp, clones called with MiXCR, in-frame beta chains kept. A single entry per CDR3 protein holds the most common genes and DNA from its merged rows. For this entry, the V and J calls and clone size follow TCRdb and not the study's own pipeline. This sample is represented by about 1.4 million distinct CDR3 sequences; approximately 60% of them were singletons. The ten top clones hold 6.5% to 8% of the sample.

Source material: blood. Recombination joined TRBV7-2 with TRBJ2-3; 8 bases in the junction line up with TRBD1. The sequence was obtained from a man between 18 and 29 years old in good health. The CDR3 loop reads CASSFPTGASVTQYF. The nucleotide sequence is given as TGTGCCAGCAGCTTCCCGACAGGGGCGTCTGTTACGCAGTATTTT. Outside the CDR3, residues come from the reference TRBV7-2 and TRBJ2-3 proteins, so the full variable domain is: GAGVSQSPSNKVTEKGKDVELRCDPISGHTALYWYRQSLGQGLEFLIYFQGNSAPDKSGLPSDRFSAERTGGSVSTLTIQRTQQEDSAVYLCASSFPTGASVTQYFGPGTRLTVL.